This entry lists 27 T cell receptor beta chains sequenced from one sample in a study of shared clonotypes between healthy human individuals. Assay used: immunoSEQ multiplex PCR; TCRdb lists only in-frame clones, some missing. The table includes about 490,000 clones, around 80% detected once. Sequences were obtained from PBMCs. Receptors originate from a woman aged 40 to 55 in good health. Some clones in this sample may be carry-over from other donors' samples.

V and J are TRBV7-9 and TRBJ2-5, with 7 nucleotides matching TRBD1. Per the germline V gene, CDR1 is SEHNR and CDR2 is FQNEAQ (reference sequence). Losses at the gene ends were 5 bases for V and 2 bases for J; bases not matched to a gene: 5. CDR3 length: 14 residues. As DNA, the CDR3 is TGTGCCAGCAGCCCGGGACAGCAACAAGAGACCCAGTACTTC. It specifies CASSPGQQQETQYF.

A single count supports this clone. The chain links TRBV5-4 to TRBJ2-1, with no clear D. The CDR3 sequence is 16 residues long. CDR1 SGHNT and CDR2 YYREEE come from the germline V gene (reference sequence). Trimming took 0 bases from V and 1 from J, leaving 11 bases between them. CDR3 sequence reads: CASSLAPDVSYNEQFF. The CDR3 nucleotides are TGTGCCAGCAGCTTGGCCCCAGATGTGTCCTACAATGAGCAGTTCTTC.

The count of this clone is one. Being one base from a much bigger clone, this may be a read error. The chain links TRBV27 to TRBJ1-4, with D unclear. Trimming stripped 3 bases from V and 7 bases from J, with 3 bases between. Germline lookup yields CDR1 MNHEY and CDR2 SMNVEV (reference sequence). CDR3 length: 11 amino acids. CDR3 amino acids: CASSLGEKLFF. DNA for the CDR3: TGTGCCAGCAGTTTGGGTGAAAAACTGTTTTTT.

This clone was counted between two and nine times. V and J are TRBV7-2 and TRBJ2-3; D could derive from TRBD1 or TRBD2 (6 bases each). The CDR3 has 13 residues. Germline CDR1 and CDR2: SGHTA and FQGNSA. V dropped 5 bases and J dropped 10 bases, with 16 bases sitting between them. The CDR3 DNA is TGTGCCAGCAGCCCGACCCCGGGGGCGGCGCAGTATTTT. It codes for CASSPTPGAAQYF. Looking up the rest from reference TRBV7-2 and TRBJ2-3 gives the full variable domain: GAGVSQSPSNKVTEKGKDVELRCDPISGHTALYWYRQSLGQGLEFLIYFQGNSAPDKSGLPSDRFSAERTGGSVSTLTIQRTQQEDSAVYLCASSPTPGAAQYFGPGTRLTVL.

V is TRBV6-6 and J is TRBJ1-3; D remains ambiguous. CDR3 length: 14 residues. CDR1 and CDR2 from the germline V gene are MNHNY and SVGAGI (reference sequence). V was cut by 2 bases and J by 0 bases, with 5 bases left in between. This chain's CDR3 is CASSYPSSGNTIYF. In DNA form, the CDR3 reads TGTGCCAGCAGTTACCCGAGCTCTGGAAACACCATATATTTT.

This chain joins TRBV4-2 and TRBJ2-4; 9 bases map to TRBD2. The CDR3 extends over 18 amino acids. Losses at the gene ends were 1 base for V and 0 bases for J; bases not matched to a gene: 7. Looked up from germline, CDR1 is LGHNA and CDR2 is YNFKEQ. CDR3 protein: CASSQGLAGALAKNIQYF. The CDR3 DNA reads TGTGCCAGCAGCCAAGGGTTAGCGGGGGCCCTAGCCAAAAACATTCAGTACTTC.

The chain joins TRBV7-8 to TRBJ2-2; D unclear. V lost 0 bases and J 7 bases, leaving 15 bases between the germline ends. Germline V CDR1 and CDR2: SGHVS, FQNEAQ. The CDR3 length is 16 residues. The CDR3 DNA sequence: TGTGCCAGCAGCTTAGCATATAGAGTCGTGGACGGGGAGCTGTTTTTT. As protein: CASSLAYRVVDGELFF.

With respect to this clone: The likely explanation is a read error, given a far larger clone one base away. The CDR3 is CASSVSGRRDGQFF. CDR3 coding DNA: TGTGCCAGCAGCGTGAGCGGGAGGAGGGATGGGCAGTTCTTC. The chain recombines TRBV9 with TRBJ2-1; 9 bases line up with TRBD2. The germline gives CDR1 SGDLS, CDR2 YYNGEE. The CDR3 totals 14 residues. V shed 2 bases, J shed 12 bases, and the junction held 9 bases outside the gene matches.

On this clone itself: One end of the junction varies from germline; a read error may be responsible. The chain links TRBV29-1 to TRBJ2-7; 8 nucleotides line up with TRBD2. Germline CDR1 reads SQVTM; CDR2 reads ANQGSEA. The CDR3 is 13 amino acids. CDR3 region: CSVEGGGNYEQYF. The DNA of the CDR3 is TGCAGCGTCGAAGGCGGGGGGAACTACGAGCAGTACTTC.

V and J are TRBV27 and TRBJ2-5; no clear D. The CDR3 is 15 residues long. The germline V gene has CDR1 MNHEY and CDR2 SMNVEV (reference sequence). V lost 5 bases to trimming and J lost 3 bases, with 16 bases between them. CDR3 DNA: TGTGCCAGCAGTCCATACCAGGATAGAAAAGAGACCCAGTACTTC. Its protein is CASSPYQDRKETQYF.

The J gene is TRBJ2-3, the V gene TRBV27, with D tentatively TRBD1 (6 bases). Germline V gives CDR1 MNHEY, CDR2 SMNVEV (reference sequence). The CDR3 covers 13 residues. V was cut by 6 bases and J by 2 bases, with 9 bases left in between. Written as DNA, the CDR3 is TGTGCCAGCAGGAGGGGGTCCACAGATACGCAGTATTTT. It yields the protein CASRRGSTDTQYF.

This chain uses TRBV4-2 with TRBJ2-1; TRBD2 matches at 10 bases. Looked up from germline, CDR1 is LGHNA and CDR2 is YNFKEQ. The CDR3 spans 15 residues. J gave up 7 bases and V 1 base, and 4 bases lay outside the gene matches. The CDR3 here is CASSQGASGRNEQFF. The CDR3 coding sequence is TGTGCCAGCAGCCAAGGGGCTAGCGGGAGAAATGAGCAGTTCTTC.

The chain uses TRBV10-3 and TRBJ2-3; D unclear. The germline CDR1 and CDR2 sequences are ENHRY and SYGVKD. The germline V and J ends were trimmed by 4 bases and 1 base, with 12 bases remaining between them. The CDR3 spans 15 residues. Here the CDR3 reads CAISGQAGGTDTQYF. The CDR3 DNA follows: TGTGCCATCAGTGGTCAGGCTGGGGGCACAGATACGCAGTATTTT.

The gene calls are TRBV13 and TRBJ2-1; unclear D gene. Germline assignment: CDR1 PRHDT and CDR2 FYEKMQ (reference sequence). Trimming left V 1 base short and J 8 bases short, with 3 bases between. CDR3 length equals 11 residues. This chain's CDR3 is CASSLADEQFF. The CDR3 bases are TGTGCCAGCAGCTTAGCTGATGAGCAGTTCTTC.

The genes are TRBV6-6 and TRBJ1-4; D gene ambiguous. With 0 bases removed from V and 0 bases from J, the gap between germline ends came to 5 bases. CDR1 and CDR2 from the germline V gene are MNHNY and SVGAGI (reference sequence). This CDR3 spans 15 amino acids. The CDR3 reads CASSYSTATNEKLFF. The CDR3 nucleotides are TGTGCCAGCAGTTACTCGACTGCAACTAATGAAAAACTGTTTTTT.

V is TRBV6-5 and J is TRBJ2-1, with 8 positions matching TRBD1. V lost 4 bases, J lost 4 bases, and 3 bases stayed unmatched. Per the germline V gene, CDR1 is MNHEY and CDR2 is SVGAGI. The CDR3 is made up of 14 amino acids. The CDR3 loop reads CASSLWDRYNEQFF. DNA of the CDR3: TGTGCCAGCAGTTTATGGGACAGGTACAATGAGCAGTTCTTC.

This clone was seen only a few times. The chain recombines TRBV2 with TRBJ1-1; D unresolved. Trimming pared 7 bases from V and 3 bases from J, leaving 9 bases between. Germline assignment: CDR1 SNHLY and CDR2 FYNNEI. CDR3 length: 12 residues. CDR3 coding DNA: TGTGCCAGCACCGCAGGCTACACTGAAGCTTTCTTT. This translates into CASTAGYTEAFF.

V is TRBV7-8 and J is TRBJ2-5; no reliable D call. The CDR3 totals 12 residues. The ends were cut back, 8 bases at V and 1 base at J, with 8 bases in the middle. The V gene's germline CDR1 is SGHVS and CDR2 FQNEAQ. In nucleotides, the CDR3 is TGTGCCAGCGCCCAAATCCAAGAGACCCAGTACTTC. Translated: CASAQIQETQYF.

This sequence joins TRBV28 and TRBJ2-7; 11 bases fit TRBD2. J lost 5 bases, V lost 0 bases, and 3 bases had no gene match. This CDR3 is 15 amino acids long. Germline CDR1 is MDHEN and CDR2 is SYDVKM. CDR3 sequence reads: CASSLWTSGTDEQYF. DNA for the CDR3: TGTGCCAGCAGTTTATGGACTAGCGGGACGGACGAGCAGTACTTC.

As to this clone: Other DNA sequences of this sample code for an identical CDR3. This chain joins TRBV2 and TRBJ1-2; D remains ambiguous. This CDR3 is built from 12 residues. Trimming stripped 6 bases from V and 4 bases from J, with 9 bases between. Germline CDR1 and CDR2: SNHLY and FYNNEI. The CDR3 reads CASSEPGYGYTF. In nucleotides, the CDR3 is TGTGCCAGCAGCGAGCCCGGCTATGGCTACACCTTC.

This clone appeared a single time. V and J are TRBV4-1 and TRBJ2-3; tentatively, D is TRBD1 or TRBD2 (6 bases each). Trimming cost V 0 bases and J 5 bases, with 18 bases left between them. There are 17 residues in the CDR3. From germline, CDR1 is MGHRA and CDR2 YSYEKL. The CDR3 nucleotides read TGCGCCAGCAGCCAAGAAACGAGGGCCGGGGGCGGAGATACGCAGTATTTT. This translates into CASSQETRAGGGDTQYF.

The CDR3 DNA reads TGTGCCAGCAGCCAGACTAGCGGGACCCACAATGAGCAGTTCTTC. Residues: CASSQTSGTHNEQFF. The chain links TRBV9 to TRBJ2-1, with 11 bases fitting TRBD2. Germline-derived CDR1 and CDR2 are SGDLS and YYNGEE. This CDR3 comprises 15 residues. The trim removed 4 bases at V and 5 bases at J, leaving 5 bases unmatched.

Note on this clone: This sequence may be a read error, since a much larger clone differs from it by one base. The rearrangement uses TRBV30 and TRBJ2-5, with D possibly TRBD2 on 6 matching bases. The CDR3 totals 15 residues. CDR1 and CDR2 (germline): GTSNPN, SVGIG (reference sequence). The CDR3 here is CVWSVGLWYQETQYF. CDR3 in DNA: TGTGTCTGGAGTGTGGGACTTTGGTACCAAGAGACCCAGTACTTC.

The chain recombines TRBV19 with TRBJ2-7; D not certain. The germline gives CDR1 LNHDA, CDR2 SQIVND (reference sequence). V dropped 4 bases and J dropped 3 bases, with 13 bases sitting between them. This CDR3 comprises 14 residues. The DNA for the CDR3 is TGTGCCAGTAGTACACCAGGTTCCGGCTACGAGCAGTACTTC. This sequence encodes CASSTPGSGYEQYF.

The chain links TRBV9 to TRBJ2-3; D unclear. Trimming removed 0 bases from V and 1 base from J, with 12 bases in between. The CDR3 runs to 16 residues. Germline loops: CDR1 SGDLS, CDR2 YYNGEE. The CDR3 reads CASSVGVGVGTDTQYF. DNA for the CDR3: TGTGCCAGCAGCGTAGGGGTTGGAGTGGGCACAGATACGCAGTATTTT.

This chain links TRBV7-9 with TRBJ2-1; D is uncertain. Germline V gene lookup returns CDR1 SEHNR and CDR2 FQNEAQ (reference sequence). This CDR3 spans 14 amino acids. V lost 5 bases, J lost 5 bases, and 13 bases lay in between. The CDR3 is CASSAAGPHNEQFF. As DNA, the CDR3 is TGTGCCAGCAGCGCGGCCGGACCACACAATGAGCAGTTCTTC.

Comment on this clone: With only one base between it and a far larger clone, this is likely a read error. The CDR3 loop is CARSGGRYEQYF. The CDR3 coding sequence is TGTGCCCGGAGTGGGGGGCGTTACGAGCAGTACTTC. The chain employs TRBV30 and TRBJ2-7; D could derive from TRBD1 or TRBD2 (6 bases each). The CDR3 runs 12 residues. Germline V gene lookup returns CDR1 GTSNPN and CDR2 SVGIG (reference sequence). Looking up the rest from reference TRBV30 and TRBJ2-7 gives the full variable domain: SQTIHQWPATLVQPVGSPLSLECTVEGTSNPNLYWYRQAAGRGLQLLFYSVGIGQISSEVPQNLSASRPQDRQFILSSKKLLLSDSGFYLCARSGGRYEQYFGPGTRLTVT.